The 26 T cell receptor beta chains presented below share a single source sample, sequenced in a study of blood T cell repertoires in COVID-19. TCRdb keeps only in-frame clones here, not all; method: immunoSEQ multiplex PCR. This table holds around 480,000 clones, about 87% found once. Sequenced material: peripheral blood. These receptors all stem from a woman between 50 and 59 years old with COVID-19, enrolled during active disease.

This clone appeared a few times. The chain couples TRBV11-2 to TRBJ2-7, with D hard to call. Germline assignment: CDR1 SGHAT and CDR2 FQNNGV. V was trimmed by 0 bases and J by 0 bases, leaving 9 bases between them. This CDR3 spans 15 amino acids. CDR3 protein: CASSLDPGLSYEQYF. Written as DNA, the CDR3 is TGTGCCAGCAGCTTAGACCCGGGTCTCTCCTACGAGCAGTACTTC.

CDR3 region: CASKKMAVASYEQYF. CDR3 nucleotide sequence: TGTGCCAGCAAAAAAATGGCAGTTGCTTCCTACGAGCAGTACTTC. The gene calls are TRBV7-8 and TRBJ2-7, with D unclear. Germline V CDR1 and CDR2: SGHVS, FQNEAQ. The CDR3 extends over 15 amino acids. V lost 7 bases, J lost 1 base, and 17 bases lay in between.

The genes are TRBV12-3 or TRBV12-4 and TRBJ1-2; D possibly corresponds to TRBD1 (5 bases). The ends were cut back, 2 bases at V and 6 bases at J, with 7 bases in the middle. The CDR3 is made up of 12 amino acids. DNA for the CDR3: TGTGCCAGCAGTTTACGACAGCATGGCTACACCTTC. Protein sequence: CASSLRQHGYTF.

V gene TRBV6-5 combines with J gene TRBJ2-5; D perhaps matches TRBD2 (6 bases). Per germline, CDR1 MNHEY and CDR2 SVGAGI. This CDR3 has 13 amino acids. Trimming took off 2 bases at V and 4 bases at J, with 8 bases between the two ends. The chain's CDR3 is CASSYGRSETQYF. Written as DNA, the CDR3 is TGTGCCAGCAGTTACGGGAGGTCAGAGACCCAGTACTTC.

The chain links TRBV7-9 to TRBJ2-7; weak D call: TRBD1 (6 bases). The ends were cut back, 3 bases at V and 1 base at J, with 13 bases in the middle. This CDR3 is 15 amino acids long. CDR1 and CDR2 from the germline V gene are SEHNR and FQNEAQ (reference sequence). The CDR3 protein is CASSLGDTDSYEQYF. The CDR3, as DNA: TGTGCCAGCAGCTTGGGGGACACAGATTCCTACGAGCAGTACTTC.

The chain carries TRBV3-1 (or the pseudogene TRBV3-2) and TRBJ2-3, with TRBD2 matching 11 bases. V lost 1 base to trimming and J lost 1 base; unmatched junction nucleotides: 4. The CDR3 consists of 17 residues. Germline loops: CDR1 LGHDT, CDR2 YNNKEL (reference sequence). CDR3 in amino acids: CASSQGSSGGGTDTQYF. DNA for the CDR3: TGTGCCAGCAGCCAAGGGAGTAGCGGGGGGGGCACAGATACGCAGTATTTT.

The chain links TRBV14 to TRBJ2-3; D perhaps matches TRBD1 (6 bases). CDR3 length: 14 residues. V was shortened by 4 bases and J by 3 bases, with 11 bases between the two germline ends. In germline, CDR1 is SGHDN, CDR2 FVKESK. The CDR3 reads CASSPQGVTDTQYF. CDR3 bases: TGTGCCAGCAGCCCACAGGGTGTAACAGATACGCAGTATTTT.

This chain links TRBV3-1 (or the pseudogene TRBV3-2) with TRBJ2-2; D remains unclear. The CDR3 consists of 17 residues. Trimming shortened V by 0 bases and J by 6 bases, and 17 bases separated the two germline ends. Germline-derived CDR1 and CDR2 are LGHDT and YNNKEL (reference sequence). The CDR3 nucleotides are TGTGCCAGCAGCCAAGATATCGCCGTAGTAAAGTCCGGGGAGCTGTTTTTT. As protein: CASSQDIAVVKSGELFF.

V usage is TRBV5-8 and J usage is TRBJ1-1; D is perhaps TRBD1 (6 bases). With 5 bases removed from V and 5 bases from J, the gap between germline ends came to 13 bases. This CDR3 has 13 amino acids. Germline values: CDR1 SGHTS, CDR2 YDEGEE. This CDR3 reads CASRPRGGTEAFF. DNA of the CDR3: TGTGCCAGCAGGCCGAGGGGGGGTACTGAAGCTTTCTTT.

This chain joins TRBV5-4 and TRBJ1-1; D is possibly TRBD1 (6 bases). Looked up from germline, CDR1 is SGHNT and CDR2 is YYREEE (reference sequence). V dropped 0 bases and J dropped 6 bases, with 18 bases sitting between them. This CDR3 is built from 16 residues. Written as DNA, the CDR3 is TGTGCCAGCAGCTTGGACGGGGCAGGGGTCGGGTCTGAAGCTTTCTTT. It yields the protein CASSLDGAGVGSEAFF.

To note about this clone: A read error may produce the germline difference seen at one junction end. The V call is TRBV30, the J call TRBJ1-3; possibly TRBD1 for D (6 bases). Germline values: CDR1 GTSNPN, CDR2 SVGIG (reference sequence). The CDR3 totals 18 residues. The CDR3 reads CAWSAPIGQFSSRNTIYF. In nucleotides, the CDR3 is TGTGCCTGGAGTGCCCCAATTGGACAGTTTAGCTCTAGAAACACCATATATTTT.

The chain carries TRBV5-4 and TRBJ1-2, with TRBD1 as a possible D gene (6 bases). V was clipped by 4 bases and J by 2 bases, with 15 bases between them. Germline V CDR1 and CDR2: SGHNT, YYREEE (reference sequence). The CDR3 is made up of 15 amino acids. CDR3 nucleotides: TGTGCCAGCAGCACAAGGCCGAGGGGGAACTATGGCTACACCTTC. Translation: CASSTRPRGNYGYTF.

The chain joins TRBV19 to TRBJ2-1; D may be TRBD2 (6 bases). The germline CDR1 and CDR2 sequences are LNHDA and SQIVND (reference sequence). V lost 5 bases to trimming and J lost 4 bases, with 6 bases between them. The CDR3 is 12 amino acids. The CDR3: CASSAGYNEQFF. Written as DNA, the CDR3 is TGTGCCAGTAGTGCGGGGTACAATGAGCAGTTCTTC.

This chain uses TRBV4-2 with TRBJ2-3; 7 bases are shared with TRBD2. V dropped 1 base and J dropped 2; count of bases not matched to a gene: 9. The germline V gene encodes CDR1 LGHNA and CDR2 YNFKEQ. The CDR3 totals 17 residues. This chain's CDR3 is CASSQVDAAGVTDTQYF. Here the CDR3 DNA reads TGTGCCAGCAGCCAAGTGGATGCGGCGGGGGTCACAGATACGCAGTATTTT.

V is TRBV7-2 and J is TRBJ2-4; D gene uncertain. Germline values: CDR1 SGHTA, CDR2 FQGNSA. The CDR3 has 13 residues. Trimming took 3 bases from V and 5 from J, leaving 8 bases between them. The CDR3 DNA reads TGTGCCAGCAGCTTCGCCCCGGAAAACATTCAGTACTTC. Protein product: CASSFAPENIQYF.

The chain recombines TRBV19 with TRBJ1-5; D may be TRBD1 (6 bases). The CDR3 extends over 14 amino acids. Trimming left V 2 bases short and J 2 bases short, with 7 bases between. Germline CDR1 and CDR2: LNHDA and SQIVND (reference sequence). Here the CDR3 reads CASSISGGNQPQHF. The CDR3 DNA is TGTGCCAGTAGTATATCAGGGGGCAATCAGCCCCAGCATTTT.

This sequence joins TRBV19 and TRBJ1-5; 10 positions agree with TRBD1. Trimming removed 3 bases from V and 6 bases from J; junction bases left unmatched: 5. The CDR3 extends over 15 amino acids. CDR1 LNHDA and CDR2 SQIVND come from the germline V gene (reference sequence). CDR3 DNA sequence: TGTGCCAGTAGTATTCACGACAGGGGGCTTCAGCCCCAGCATTTT. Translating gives CASSIHDRGLQPQHF.

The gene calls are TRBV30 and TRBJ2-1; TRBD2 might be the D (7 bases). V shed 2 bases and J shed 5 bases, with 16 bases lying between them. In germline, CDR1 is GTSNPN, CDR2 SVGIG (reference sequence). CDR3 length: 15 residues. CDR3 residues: CAWSLRGGQDNEQFF. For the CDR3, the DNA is TGTGCCTGGAGTTTGAGGGGGGGCCAGGACAATGAGCAGTTCTTC.

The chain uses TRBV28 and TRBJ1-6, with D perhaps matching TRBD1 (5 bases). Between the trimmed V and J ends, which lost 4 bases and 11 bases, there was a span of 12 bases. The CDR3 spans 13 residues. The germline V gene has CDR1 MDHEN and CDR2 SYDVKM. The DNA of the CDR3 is TGTGCCAGCAGTTGGAGGGGTAGTCCACCCCTCCACTTT. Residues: CASSWRGSPPLHF.

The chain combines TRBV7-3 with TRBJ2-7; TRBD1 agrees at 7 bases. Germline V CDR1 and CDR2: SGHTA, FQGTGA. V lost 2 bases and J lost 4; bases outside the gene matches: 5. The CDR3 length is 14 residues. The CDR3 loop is CASSLGQEGYEQYF. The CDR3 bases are TGTGCCAGCAGCTTAGGACAGGAAGGATACGAGCAGTACTTC.

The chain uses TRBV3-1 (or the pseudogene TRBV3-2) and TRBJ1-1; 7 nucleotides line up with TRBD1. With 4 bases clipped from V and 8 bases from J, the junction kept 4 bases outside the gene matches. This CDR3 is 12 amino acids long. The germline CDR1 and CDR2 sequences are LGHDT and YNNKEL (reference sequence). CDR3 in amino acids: CASSRGGQEAFF. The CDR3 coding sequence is TGTGCCAGCAGCCGAGGGGGCCAGGAAGCTTTCTTT.

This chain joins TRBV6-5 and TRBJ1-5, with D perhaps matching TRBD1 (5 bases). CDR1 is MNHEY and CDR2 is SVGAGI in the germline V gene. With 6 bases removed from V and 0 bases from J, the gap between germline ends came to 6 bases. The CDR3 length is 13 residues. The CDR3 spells CASRGGSNQPQHF. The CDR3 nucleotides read TGTGCCAGCAGGGGGGGTAGCAATCAGCCCCAGCATTTT.

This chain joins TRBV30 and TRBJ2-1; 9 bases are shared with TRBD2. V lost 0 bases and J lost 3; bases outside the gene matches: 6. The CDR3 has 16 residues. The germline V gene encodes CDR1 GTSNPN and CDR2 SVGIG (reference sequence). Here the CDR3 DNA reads TGTGCCTGGAGTGTAGCGGCGGGGGGGGGCTACAATGAGCAGTTCTTC. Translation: CAWSVAAGGGYNEQFF. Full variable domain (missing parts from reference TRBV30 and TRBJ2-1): SQTIHQWPATLVQPVGSPLSLECTVEGTSNPNLYWYRQAAGRGLQLLFYSVGIGQISSEVPQNLSASRPQDRQFILSSKKLLLSDSGFYLCAWSVAAGGGYNEQFFGPGTRLTVL.

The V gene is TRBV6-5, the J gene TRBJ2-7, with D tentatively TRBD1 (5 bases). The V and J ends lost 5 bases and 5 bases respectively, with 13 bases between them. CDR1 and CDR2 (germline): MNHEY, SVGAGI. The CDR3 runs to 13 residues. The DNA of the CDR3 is TGTGCCAGCAGTCCCAAGGGGTGGGACGAGCAGTACTTC. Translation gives CASSPKGWDEQYF.

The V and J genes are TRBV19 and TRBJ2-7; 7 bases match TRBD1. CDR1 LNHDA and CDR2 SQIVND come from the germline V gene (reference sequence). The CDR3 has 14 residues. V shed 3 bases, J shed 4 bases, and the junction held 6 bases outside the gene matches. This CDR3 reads CASSIRDRAYEQYF. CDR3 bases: TGTGCCAGTAGTATCCGAGACAGGGCGTACGAGCAGTACTTC.

The CDR3 sequence: CASRRTGPPRAFF. The CDR3, as DNA: TGTGCCAGCAGGAGAACAGGGCCCCCTCGAGCTTTCTTT. V and J are TRBV12-3 or TRBV12-4 and TRBJ1-1; maybe TRBD1 (6 bases). Trimming took off 6 bases at V and 10 bases at J, with 18 bases between the two ends. The CDR3 length is 13 residues.